The 6 T cell receptor beta chains listed next were all sequenced from one sample in a study of cytomegalovirus exposure and HLA in healthy donors (dated by TCRdb to 2016 to 2017). Library preparation used the immunoSEQ multiplex PCR assay. For the multiplex PCR, a mixture combining 60 forward primers for TCR Vbeta segments and 13 reverse primers for TCR Jbeta segments was used. The source is immuneACCESS, and TCRdb retained only in-frame sequences with V and J called. Part of the clones is not carried over; for the studies checked, unresolved V genes explain less than half of this, and the remainder is unexplained. This sample holds roughly 260,000 clones; 84% were observed only once. Roughly 2% of the sample comes from the top ten. Sequencing input: PBMCs. The receptors shown here come from a woman in her 40s in good health and CMV-seropositive.

The rearrangement joins TRBV6-5 to TRBJ1-4; 11 positions match TRBD1. The CDR3 extends over 14 amino acids. Germline CDR1 reads MNHEY; CDR2 reads SVGAGI. After removal of 6 bases from V and 5 bases from J, the junction contained 2 bases not matched to a gene. In nucleotides, the CDR3 is TGTGCCAGCAGCGGGACAGGGGGGAATGAAAAACTGTTTTTT. The encoded protein is CASSGTGGNEKLFF.

This chain connects TRBV29-1 to TRBJ2-7; D is unclear. V lost 1 base and J 3 bases, leaving 10 bases between the germline ends. CDR1 is SQVTM and CDR2 is ANQGSEA in the germline V gene. This CDR3 contains 13 residues. The CDR3 is CSVEGTSLYEQYF. CDR3 DNA: TGCAGCGTTGAAGGAACGAGCCTCTACGAGCAGTACTTC.

This sequence joins TRBV27 and TRBJ1-3; TRBD1 might be the D (5 bases). The V and J ends lost 2 bases and 4 bases respectively, with 12 bases between them. Germline CDR1 is MNHEY and CDR2 is SMNVEV (reference sequence). The CDR3 is 15 residues long. CDR3 loop: CASSLGGASGNTIYF. As DNA, the CDR3 is TGTGCCAGCAGTTTAGGTGGGGCTTCAGGAAACACCATATATTTT.

The V and J genes are TRBV28 and TRBJ1-2, with 8 positions matching TRBD1. The V gene's germline CDR1 is MDHEN and CDR2 SYDVKM. Trimming took 5 bases from V and 4 from J; bases not matched to a gene: 9. This CDR3 has 15 residues. Here the CDR3 reads CASSETGVGGYGYTF. The CDR3 bases are TGTGCCAGCAGTGAGACAGGGGTAGGGGGCTATGGCTACACCTTC.

Turning to this clone: The germline gene is not matched at one end of the junction; a read error may be the cause. This sequence joins TRBV13 and TRBJ1-1; no firm D call. CDR3 size: 13 residues. Per the germline V gene, CDR1 is PRHDT and CDR2 is FYEKMQ (reference sequence). In DNA form, the CDR3 reads TGTGCCAGCAGCTTGGTCCGTTACACGGAAGCTTTCTTT. Translated, it gives CASSLVRYTEAFF.

The chain links TRBV5-1 to TRBJ1-1; D gene unclear. With 4 bases removed from V and 1 base from J, the gap between germline ends came to 8 bases. The V gene's germline CDR1 is SGHRS and CDR2 YFSETQ. The length of the CDR3 is 13 residues. The CDR3 DNA sequence: TGCGCCAGCAGCCGCCAGGAGAACACTGAAGCTTTCTTT. Its translation: CASSRQENTEAFF.